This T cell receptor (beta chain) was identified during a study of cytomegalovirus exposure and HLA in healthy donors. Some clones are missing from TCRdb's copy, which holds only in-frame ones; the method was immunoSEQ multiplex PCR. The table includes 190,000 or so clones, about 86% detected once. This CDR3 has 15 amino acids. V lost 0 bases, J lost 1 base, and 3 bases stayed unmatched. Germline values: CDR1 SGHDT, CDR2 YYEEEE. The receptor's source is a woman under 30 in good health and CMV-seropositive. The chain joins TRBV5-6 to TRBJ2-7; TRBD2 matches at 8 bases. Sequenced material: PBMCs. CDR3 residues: CASSLVAGTSYEQYF. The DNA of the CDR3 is TGTGCCAGCAGCTTGGTAGCGGGGACTTCCTACGAGCAGTACTTC.